This T cell receptor (beta chain) was recovered during a study of cytomegalovirus exposure and HLA in healthy donors. Study results and limitations: A later analysis reported that several of the most significant clusters appeared to be linked to common viral pathogens, among them Epstein-Barr virus. Reported findings show TCR beta sequences accurately forecast HLA-A and HLA-B alleles in most subjects.

60 Vbeta and 13 Jbeta primers were used in PCR. The protocol was immunoSEQ multiplex PCR, while the TCRdb copy is restricted to in-frame clones and leaves out a portion. The sample includes about 150,000 clones, under 80% of them seen just once. This clone has only one observation. Its cognate antigen is unknown. Source material: PBMCs. The receptor comes from a young man in good health and CMV-seropositive.

The DNA of the CDR3 is TGCAGCGTTGACCACGGGACAGGGGGATACGAGCAGTACTTC. Translation: CSVDHGTGGYEQYF. The genes are TRBV29-1 and TRBJ2-7, with 11 bases matching TRBD1. The CDR3 sequence is 14 residues long. Germline V gene data show CDR1 as SQVTM and CDR2 as ANQGSEA. V lost 3 bases and J lost 4; bases outside the gene matches: 5.